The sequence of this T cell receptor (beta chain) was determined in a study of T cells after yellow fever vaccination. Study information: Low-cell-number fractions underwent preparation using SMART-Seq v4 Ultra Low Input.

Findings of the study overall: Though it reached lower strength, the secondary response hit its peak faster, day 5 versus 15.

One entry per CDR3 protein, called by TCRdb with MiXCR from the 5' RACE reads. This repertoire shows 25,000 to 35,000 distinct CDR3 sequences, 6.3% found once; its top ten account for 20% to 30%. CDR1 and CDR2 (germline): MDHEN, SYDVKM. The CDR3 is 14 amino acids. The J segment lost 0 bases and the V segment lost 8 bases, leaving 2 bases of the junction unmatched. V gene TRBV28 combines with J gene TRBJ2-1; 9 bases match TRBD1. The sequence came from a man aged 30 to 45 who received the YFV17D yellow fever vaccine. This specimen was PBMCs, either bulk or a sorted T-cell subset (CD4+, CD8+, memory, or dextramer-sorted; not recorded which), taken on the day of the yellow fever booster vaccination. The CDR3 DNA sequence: TGTGCCAGCGGGGGACAGGGCTCCTACAATGAGCAGTTCTTC. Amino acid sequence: CASGGQGSYNEQFF.